The 7 T cell receptor beta chains listed next were all sequenced from one sample in a study of cytomegalovirus exposure and HLA in healthy donors. Using immunoSEQ multiplex PCR, the repertoire was profiled, and TCRdb retains in-frame clones only, with some absent. The sample shows 280,000 or so clones, approximately 88% of them seen only once. The sample consisted of PBMCs. The receptors derive from a woman aged 18-35 years in good health and CMV-seronegative.

V and J are TRBV19 and TRBJ2-5; D possibly corresponds to TRBD2 (5 bases). Deletions cut 5 bases from V and 3 bases from J, with 13 bases between. The CDR3 sequence is 14 residues long. CDR1 LNHDA and CDR2 SQIVND come from the germline V gene (reference sequence). CDR3 region: CASSLRLREETQYF. The DNA of the CDR3 is TGTGCCAGTAGTCTGCGACTAAGGGAAGAGACCCAGTACTTC.

The chain links TRBV15 to TRBJ2-1; 9 bases match TRBD2. Losses at the gene ends were 5 bases for V and 9 bases for J; bases not matched to a gene: 11. CDR3 size: 15 residues. CDR1 and CDR2 (germline): LNHNV, YYDKDF (reference sequence). CDR3 amino acids: CATSQTGGRALEQFF. CDR3 nucleotide sequence: TGTGCCACCAGCCAAACGGGCGGGAGGGCCCTTGAGCAGTTCTTC.

The chain has TRBV14 and TRBJ1-1; 11 positions agree with TRBD1. V trimming: 2 bases; J trimming: 7 bases; junction bases outside the gene matches: 6. The CDR3 is made up of 15 amino acids. Per germline, CDR1 SGHDN and CDR2 FVKESK. The CDR3 is CASSQTVGQGDEAFF. The CDR3 DNA is TGTGCCAGCAGCCAAACTGTGGGACAGGGGGATGAAGCTTTCTTT.

This sequence joins TRBV27 and TRBJ2-5; 12 bases match TRBD1. V lost 5 bases and J lost 7; bases outside the gene matches: 5. Germline CDR1 and CDR2: MNHEY and SMNVEV (reference sequence). This CDR3 has 14 amino acids. This CDR3 is CASSRDRGRGTQYF. Written as DNA, the CDR3 is TGTGCCAGCAGTCGGGACAGGGGGCGGGGGACCCAGTACTTC.

The rearrangement uses TRBV6-6 and TRBJ1-1, with TRBD1 matching over 8 bases. Per the germline V gene, CDR1 is MNHNY and CDR2 is SVGAGI (reference sequence). The CDR3 sequence is 14 residues long. Trimming cost V 6 bases and J 3 bases; bases outside gene matches: 6. The CDR3 here is CASRGQGAHTEAFF. In DNA form, the CDR3 reads TGTGCCAGCAGGGGGCAGGGGGCTCACACTGAAGCTTTCTTT.

The chain links TRBV27 to TRBJ2-4, with D uncertain. CDR3 length equals 14 residues. Germline loops: CDR1 MNHEY, CDR2 SMNVEV (reference sequence). V was pared by 5 bases and J by 7 bases, with 15 bases between. Here the CDR3 reads CASSPRAQRNIQYF. In DNA form, the CDR3 reads TGTGCCAGCAGTCCCCGAGCGCAAAGGAACATTCAGTACTTC.

This sequence joins TRBV2 and TRBJ2-7, with 11 bases matching TRBD2. V shed 3 bases, J shed 4 bases, and the junction held 11 bases outside the gene matches. The CDR3 is made up of 17 amino acids. CDR1 and CDR2 (germline): SNHLY, FYNNEI. CDR3 sequence reads: CASSEILSGRAKYEQYF. The CDR3 nucleotides read TGTGCCAGCAGTGAGATACTTAGCGGGAGGGCTAAGTACGAGCAGTACTTC. The full variable domain, completed using reference TRBV2 and TRBJ2-7, is EPEVTQTPSHQVTQMGQEVILRCVPISNHLYFYWYRQILGQKVEFLVSFYNNEISEKSEIFDDQFSVERPDGSNFTLKIRSTKLEDSAMYFCASSEILSGRAKYEQYFGPGTRLTVT.